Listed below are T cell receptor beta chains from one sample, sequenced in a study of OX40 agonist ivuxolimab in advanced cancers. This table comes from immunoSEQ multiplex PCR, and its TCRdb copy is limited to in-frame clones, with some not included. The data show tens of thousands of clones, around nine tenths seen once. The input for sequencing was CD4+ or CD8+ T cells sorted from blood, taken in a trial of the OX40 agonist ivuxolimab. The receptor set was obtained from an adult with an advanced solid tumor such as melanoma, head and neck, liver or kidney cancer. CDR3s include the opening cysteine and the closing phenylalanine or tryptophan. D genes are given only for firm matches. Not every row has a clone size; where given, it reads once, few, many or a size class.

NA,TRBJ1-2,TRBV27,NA,CASSPSGGRNTF,TGTGCCAGCAGTCCCTCCGGGGGGAGAAACACCTTC
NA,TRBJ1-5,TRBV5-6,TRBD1,CASSLGGTGINQPQHF,TGTGCCAGCAGCTTAGGGGGGACAGGTATTAATCAGCCCCAGCATTTT
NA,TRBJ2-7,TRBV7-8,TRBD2,CASSLESGGSYPYEQYF,TGTGCCAGCAGCCTAGAATCGGGGGGGTCTTACCCCTACGAGCAGTACTTC
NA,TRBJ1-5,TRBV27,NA,CASNKKDSNQPQHF,TGTGCCAGCAACAAGAAGGATAGCAATCAGCCCCAGCATTTT
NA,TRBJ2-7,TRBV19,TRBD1,CASSVQYRGYEQYF,TGTGCCAGTAGTGTCCAGTACAGGGGGTACGAGCAGTACTTC
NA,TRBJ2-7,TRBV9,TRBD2,CASSRGGGKNEQYF,TGTGCCAGCAGCCGGGGGGGCGGTAAAAACGAGCAGTACTTC
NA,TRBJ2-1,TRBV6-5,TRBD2,CASGLAGGGQFF,TGTGCCAGCGGACTAGCGGGAGGAGGGCAGTTCTTC
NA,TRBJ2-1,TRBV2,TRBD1,CASSSTGWQFF,TGTGCCAGCTCCTCGACAGGGTGGCAGTTCTTC
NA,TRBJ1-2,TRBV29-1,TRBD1,CSAGTGTGDRSGYTF,TGCAGCGCAGGGACCGGGACAGGGGACCGGTCTGGCTACACCTTC
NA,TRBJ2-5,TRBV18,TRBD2,CASSPPLLAGETQYF,TGTGCCAGCTCACCACCCTTATTAGCGGGAGAGACCCAGTACTTC
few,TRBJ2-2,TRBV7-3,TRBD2,CASSSGGLAGNTGELFF,TGTGCCAGCAGCTCCGGGGGACTAGCGGGGAACACCGGGGAGCTGTTTTTT
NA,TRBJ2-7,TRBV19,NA,CASSISLSYEQYF,TGTGCCAGTAGTATTTCGCTTTCCTACGAGCAGTACTTC
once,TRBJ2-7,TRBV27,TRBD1,CASSPRTGAYEQYF,TGTGCCAGCAGTCCACGGACAGGGGCCTACGAGCAGTACTTC
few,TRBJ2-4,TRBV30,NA,CAWSDRARSKNIQYF,TGTGCCTGGAGTGATAGGGCAAGGTCCAAAAACATTCAGTACTTC
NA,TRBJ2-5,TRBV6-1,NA,CASSEGLEAQETQYF,TGTGCCAGCAGTGAAGGGCTGGAGGCACAGGAGACCCAGTACTTC
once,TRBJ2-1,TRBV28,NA,CASSLLAYNEQFF,TGTGCCAGCAGTTTATTAGCGTACAATGAGCAGTTCTTC
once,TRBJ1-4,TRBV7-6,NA,CASSLDLGEKLFF,TGTGCCAGCAGCCTGGACCTGGGGGAAAAACTGTTTTTT
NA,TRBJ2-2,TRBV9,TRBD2,CASSSSGRVTGELFF,TGTGCCAGCAGCTCTAGCGGGAGGGTCACCGGGGAGCTGTTTTTT
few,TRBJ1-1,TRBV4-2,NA,CASSQEQTGGRAFF,TGTGCCAGCAGCCAAGAACAAACAGGCGGGAGGGCTTTCTTT
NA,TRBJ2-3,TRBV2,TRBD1,CASSERQGADTQYF,TGTGCCAGCAGTGAAAGACAGGGCGCAGATACGCAGTATTTT
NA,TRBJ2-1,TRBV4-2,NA,CASSRLLAEDNEQFF,TGTGCCAGCAGCCGTTTGCTCGCGGAGGACAATGAGCAGTTCTTC
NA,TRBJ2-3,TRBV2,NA,CASRPRLREGDTQYF,TGTGCCAGCAGGCCCCGGTTGCGGGAAGGAGATACGCAGTATTTT
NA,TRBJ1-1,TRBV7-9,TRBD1,CASSDRTGLEAFF,TGTGCCAGCAGCGATCGGACAGGGCTTGAAGCTTTCTTT
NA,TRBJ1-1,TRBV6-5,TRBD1,CASSPGQESGAFF,TGTGCCAGCAGCCCCGGACAGGAAAGTGGAGCTTTCTTT
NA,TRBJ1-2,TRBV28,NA,CASSRPRTANYGYTF,TGTGCCAGCAGCCGCCCTAGGACAGCTAACTATGGCTACACCTTC
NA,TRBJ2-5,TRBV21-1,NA,CASSNQRGPGETQYF,TGTGCCAGCAGCAACCAGCGGGGGCCCGGGGAGACCCAGTACTTC
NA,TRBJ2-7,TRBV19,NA,CASAGTRKGSYEQYF,TGTGCCAGCGCCGGCACCAGGAAGGGCTCCTACGAGCAGTACTTC
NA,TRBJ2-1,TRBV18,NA,CASRHGGRTYNEQFF,TGTGCCAGCCGTCATGGCGGACGTACCTACAATGAGCAGTTCTTC
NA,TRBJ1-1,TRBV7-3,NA,CASSLQGNTEAFF,TGTGCCAGCAGCTTACAAGGGAACACTGAAGCTTTCTTT
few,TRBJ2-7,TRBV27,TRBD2,CASSLWRGAYEQYF,TGTGCCAGCAGTTTATGGCGGGGGGCCTACGAGCAGTACTTC
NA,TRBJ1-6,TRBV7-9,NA,CASSSEGGSPLHF,TGTGCCAGCAGCTCGGAAGGAGGGTCACCCCTCCACTTT
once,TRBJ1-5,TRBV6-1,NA,CASSIEGGNQPQHF,TGTGCCAGCAGTATAGAGGGGGGGAATCAGCCCCAGCATTTT
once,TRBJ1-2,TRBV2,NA,CASSVKGQGGYTF,TGTGCCAGCAGTGTGAAGGGGCAGGGTGGCTACACCTTC
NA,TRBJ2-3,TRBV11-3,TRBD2,CASSLGLAGALTDTQYF,TGTGCCAGCAGCTTAGGACTAGCGGGAGCCTTAACAGATACGCAGTATTTT
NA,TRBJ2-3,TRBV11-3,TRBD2,CASSLGLAGGGTDTQYF,TGTGCCAGCAGCTTAGGTCTAGCGGGAGGTGGCACAGATACGCAGTATTTT
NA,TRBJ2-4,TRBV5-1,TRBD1,CASSLGLGTGENIQYF,TGCGCCAGCAGCTTGGGGTTAGGGACAGGAGAAAACATTCAGTACTTC
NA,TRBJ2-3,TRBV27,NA,CATSVEVPCF,TGTGCCACCTCGGTGGAGGTCCCGTGTTTT
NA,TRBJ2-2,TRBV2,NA,CASSSNTGELFF,TGTGCCAGCAGTTCGAATACCGGGGAGCTGTTTTTT
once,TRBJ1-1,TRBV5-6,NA,CASNYRTTEAFF,TGTGCCAGCAACTACAGGACCACTGAAGCTTTCTTT
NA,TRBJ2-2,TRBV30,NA,CAWSRGEFIAGELFF,TGTGCCTGGAGTAGAGGGGAGTTTATTGCCGGGGAGCTGTTTTTT
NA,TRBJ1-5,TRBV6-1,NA,CASSEVSARQPQHF,TGTGCCAGCAGTGAAGTGTCAGCCCGACAGCCCCAGCATTTT
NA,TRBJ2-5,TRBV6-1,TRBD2,CASSGLAGEETQYF,TGTGCCAGCAGTGGATTAGCGGGAGAAGAGACCCAGTACTTC
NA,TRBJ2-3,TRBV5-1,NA,CASSLGLHGADTQYF,TGCGCCAGCAGCTTGGGTCTTCATGGTGCAGATACGCAGTATTTT
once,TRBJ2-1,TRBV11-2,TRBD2,CASSLDKGLASGVEFF,TGTGCCAGCAGCTTAGATAAGGGACTAGCGTCAGGGGTGGAGTTCTTC
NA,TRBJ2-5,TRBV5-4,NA,CASKEGPGETQYF,TGTGCCAGCAAGGAGGGGCCTGGGGAGACCCAGTACTTC
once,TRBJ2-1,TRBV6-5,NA,CASRTGLGEQFF,TGTGCCAGCAGGACAGGACTTGGTGAGCAGTTCTTC
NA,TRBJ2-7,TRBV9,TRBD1,CASSLGTGGHEQYF,TGTGCCAGCAGTCTAGGGACAGGGGGCCACGAGCAGTACTTC
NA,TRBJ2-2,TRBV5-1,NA,CASSLSGSSGTGELFF,TGCGCCAGCAGCTTGTCCGGGAGTAGTGGCACCGGGGAGCTGTTTTTT
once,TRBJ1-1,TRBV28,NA,CASSLLGGEAFF,TGTGCCAGCAGTTTATTAGGGGGTGAAGCTTTCTTT
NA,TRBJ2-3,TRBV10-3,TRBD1,CAISGTGGSTDTQYF,TGTGCCATCAGCGGGACAGGGGGTAGCACAGATACGCAGTATTTT
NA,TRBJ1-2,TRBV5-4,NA,CASSRGRTQEYGYTF,TGTGCCAGCAGCCGAGGTAGAACACAGGAATATGGCTACACCTTC
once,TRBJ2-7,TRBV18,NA,CASSIGASGEQYF,TGTGCCAGCTCAATTGGCGCGTCTGGGGAGCAGTACTTC
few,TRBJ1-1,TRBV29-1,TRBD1,CSVETGGRTEAFF,TGCAGCGTTGAAACAGGGGGCAGGACTGAAGCTTTCTTT
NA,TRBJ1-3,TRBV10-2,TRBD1,CASRKTGAGNTIYF,TGCGCCAGCCGTAAGACAGGGGCTGGAAACACCATATATTTT
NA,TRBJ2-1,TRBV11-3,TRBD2,CASSLEGSGSWDEQFF,TGTGCCAGCAGCTTAGAAGGGAGCGGGAGTTGGGATGAGCAGTTCTTC